Below, 7 T cell receptor beta chains from the same sample are listed, as sequenced in a study of OX40 agonist ivuxolimab in advanced cancers. TCRdb keeps only in-frame clones here, not all; method: immunoSEQ multiplex PCR. The table shows around 80,000 clones, with roughly 84% occurring only once. Sequences were derived from CD4+ or CD8+ T cells sorted from blood, sampled in a trial of the OX40 agonist ivuxolimab. The receptors come from an adult with an advanced solid tumor such as melanoma, head and neck, liver or kidney cancer.

V and J are TRBV11-1 and TRBJ2-1; 8 bases are shared with TRBD2. Germline lookup yields CDR1 SGHAT and CDR2 FQDESV (reference sequence). The CDR3 is 15 amino acids. V was pared by 3 bases and J by 2 bases, with 3 bases of the junction left unmatched. Here the CDR3 reads CASSLGLGTYNEQFF. DNA of the CDR3: TGTGCCAGCAGCTTGGGACTAGGGACCTACAATGAGCAGTTCTTC.

The gene calls are TRBV18 and TRBJ1-4; 7 bases map to TRBD1. The CDR3 is 13 amino acids. After removal of 8 bases from V and 6 bases from J, the junction contained 6 bases not matched to a gene. The germline gives CDR1 KGHSH, CDR2 LQKENI. The CDR3 reads CASRQGLDEKLFF. The CDR3 coding sequence is TGTGCCAGCCGACAGGGCTTGGATGAAAAACTGTTTTTT.

The gene calls are TRBV28 and TRBJ1-1, with D tentatively TRBD1 (5 bases). Germline V lookup: CDR1 MDHEN, CDR2 SYDVKM. The germline V and J ends were trimmed by 2 bases and 1 base, with 11 bases remaining between them. The CDR3 runs 15 residues. The CDR3 loop reads CASSLEGPTNTEAFF. CDR3 in DNA: TGTGCCAGCAGTTTAGAGGGACCGACGAACACTGAAGCTTTCTTT.

This clone was counted between two and nine times. The chain's CDR3 is CASSPRAQGLGYGYTF. CDR3 bases: TGTGCCAGCAGTCCCAGGGCACAGGGGTTAGGGTATGGCTACACCTTC. The chain joins TRBV27 to TRBJ1-2; 7 nucleotides match TRBD1. Per germline, CDR1 MNHEY and CDR2 SMNVEV (reference sequence). CDR3 length: 16 residues. Unmatched junction bases numbered 14, after V lost 5 bases and J lost 5 bases.

J is TRBJ2-1 and V is TRBV7-3; the D gene is possibly TRBD2 (6 bases). In germline, CDR1 is SGHTA, CDR2 FQGTGA. The CDR3 runs 15 residues. V was cut by 1 base and J by 8 bases, with 15 bases left in between. CDR3 region: CASSLNHGGLDEQFF. The CDR3 DNA follows: TGTGCCAGCAGCTTAAACCACGGGGGACTGGATGAGCAGTTCTTC.

This clone occurred once. V is TRBV19 and J is TRBJ2-7, with D maybe TRBD2 (5 bases). Trimming removed 1 base at V and 1 base at J, with 11 bases between. Germline-derived CDR1 and CDR2 are LNHDA and SQIVND (reference sequence). CDR3 size: 15 residues. This chain's CDR3 is CASSIAGSASYEQYF. Here the CDR3 DNA reads TGTGCCAGTAGTATAGCGGGGTCCGCTTCCTACGAGCAGTACTTC.

This chain links TRBV2 with TRBJ1-2; no reliable D call. CDR3 length: 13 residues. Trimming left V 1 base short and J 7 bases short, with 10 bases between. Per the germline V gene, CDR1 is SNHLY and CDR2 is FYNNEI. As DNA, the CDR3 is TGTGCCAGCAGTGAAGAACTTATGGGTGGCTACACCTTC. Its protein is CASSEELMGGYTF. The full variable domain, with the rest looked up from reference TRBV2 and TRBJ1-2, is EPEVTQTPSHQVTQMGQEVILRCVPISNHLYFYWYRQILGQKVEFLVSFYNNEISEKSEIFDDQFSVERPDGSNFTLKIRSTKLEDSAMYFCASSEELMGGYTFGSGTRLTVV.